This T cell receptor beta chain is from a study of T cells in Graves' hyperthyroidism and ophthalmopathy. CDR1 SGDLS and CDR2 YYNGEE come from the germline V gene. Between the trimmed V and J ends, which lost 3 bases and 4 bases, there was a span of 13 bases. The CDR3 is made up of 15 amino acids. Diagnosis relied on clinical symptoms, serum thyroxine and TRAb, thyroid ultrasound and orbital computed tomography. Using RNA transcripts as the source, TCR beta CDR3 regions were amplified. Initially, a first-round RT-PCR of the TCR CDR3 employed the HTBI primer set. TCRdb re-analysed the multiplex PCR reads in MiXCR, keeping a single row per CDR3 protein. The sample has 300,000 to 450,000 distinct CDR3 sequences, about 15% seen once.

The sample taken for sequencing was blood. V and J are TRBV9 and TRBJ2-2; no definite D call. The receptor's source is a woman in her 30s with Graves' hyperthyroidism. For the CDR3, the DNA is TGTGCCAGCAGCGGAGAAGGCGCGAGCACCGGGGAGCTGTTTTTT. Amino acid sequence: CASSGEGASTGELFF.